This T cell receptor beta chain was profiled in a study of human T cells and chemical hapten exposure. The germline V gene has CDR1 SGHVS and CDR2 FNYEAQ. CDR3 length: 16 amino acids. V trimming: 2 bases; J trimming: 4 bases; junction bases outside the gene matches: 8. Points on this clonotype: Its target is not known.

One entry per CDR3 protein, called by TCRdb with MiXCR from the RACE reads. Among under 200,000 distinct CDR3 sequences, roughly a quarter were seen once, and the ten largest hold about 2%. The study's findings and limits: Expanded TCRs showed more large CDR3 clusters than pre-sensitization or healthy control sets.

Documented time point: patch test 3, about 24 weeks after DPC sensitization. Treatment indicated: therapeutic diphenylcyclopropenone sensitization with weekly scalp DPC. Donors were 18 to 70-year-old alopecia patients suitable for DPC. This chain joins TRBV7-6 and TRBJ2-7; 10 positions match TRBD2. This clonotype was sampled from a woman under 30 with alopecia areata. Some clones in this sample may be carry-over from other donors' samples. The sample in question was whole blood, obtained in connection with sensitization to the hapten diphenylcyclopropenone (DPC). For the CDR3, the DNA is TGTGCCAGCAGCTTATTGTCTAGCGGGAGAAAGTACGAGCAGTACTTC. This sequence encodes CASSLLSSGRKYEQYF.